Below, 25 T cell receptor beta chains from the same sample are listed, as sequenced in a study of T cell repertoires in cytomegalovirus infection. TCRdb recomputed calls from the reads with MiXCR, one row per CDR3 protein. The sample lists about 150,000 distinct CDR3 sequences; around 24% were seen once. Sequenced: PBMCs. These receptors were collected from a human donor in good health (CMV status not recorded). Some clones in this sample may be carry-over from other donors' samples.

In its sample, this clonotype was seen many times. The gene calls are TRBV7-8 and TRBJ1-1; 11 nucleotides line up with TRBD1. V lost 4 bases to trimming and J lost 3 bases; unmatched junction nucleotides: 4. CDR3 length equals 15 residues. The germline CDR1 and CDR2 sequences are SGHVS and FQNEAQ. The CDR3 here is CASSWGDRGDTEAFF. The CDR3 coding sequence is TGTGCCAGCAGCTGGGGGGACAGGGGGGACACTGAAGCTTTCTTT.

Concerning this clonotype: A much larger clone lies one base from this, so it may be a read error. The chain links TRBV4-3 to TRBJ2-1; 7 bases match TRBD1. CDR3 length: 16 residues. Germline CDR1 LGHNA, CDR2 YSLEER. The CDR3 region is CASSQLRGREDNEKFF. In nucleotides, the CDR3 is TGCGCCAGCAGCCAGTTAAGGGGGCGTGAGGACAATGAGAAGTTCTTC.

CDR3 in amino acids: CASSPSRTSVSYEQYF. CDR3 coding DNA: TGTGCCAGCTCACCATCCCGGACTAGCGTAAGCTACGAGCAGTACTTC. V is TRBV18 and J is TRBJ2-7; 9 nucleotides match TRBD2. Per the germline V gene, CDR1 is KGHSH and CDR2 is LQKENI. The V and J ends lost 2 bases and 3 bases, in that order; junction bases with no gene match: 8. The CDR3 is 16 residues long.

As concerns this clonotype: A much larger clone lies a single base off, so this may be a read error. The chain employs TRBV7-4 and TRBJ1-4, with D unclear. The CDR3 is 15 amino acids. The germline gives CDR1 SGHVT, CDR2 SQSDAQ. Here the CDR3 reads CASSLPGPSGENLFF. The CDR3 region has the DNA TGTGCCAGCAGCTTACCCGGCCCTTCGGGCGAAAATCTGTTTTTT.

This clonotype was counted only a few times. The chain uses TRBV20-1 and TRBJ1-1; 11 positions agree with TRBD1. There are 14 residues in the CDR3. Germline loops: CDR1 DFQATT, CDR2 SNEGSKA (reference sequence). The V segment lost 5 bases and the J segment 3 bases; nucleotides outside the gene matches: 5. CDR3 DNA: TGCAGTGCTCGGGACAGGGGGACCTACACTGAAGCTTTCTTT. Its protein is CSARDRGTYTEAFF.

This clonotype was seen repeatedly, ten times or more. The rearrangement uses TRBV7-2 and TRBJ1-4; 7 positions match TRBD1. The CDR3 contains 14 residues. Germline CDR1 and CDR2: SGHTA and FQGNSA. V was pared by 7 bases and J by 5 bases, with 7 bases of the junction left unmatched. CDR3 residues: CASKGGFGNEKLFF. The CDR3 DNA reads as TGTGCCAGCAAAGGGGGCTTTGGGAATGAAAAACTGTTTTTT.

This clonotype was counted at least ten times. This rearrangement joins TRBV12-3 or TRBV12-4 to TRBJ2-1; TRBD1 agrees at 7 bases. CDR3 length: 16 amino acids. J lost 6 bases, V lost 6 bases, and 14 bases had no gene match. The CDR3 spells CASSSPHGTDLNEQFF. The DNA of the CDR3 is TGTGCCAGCAGCTCCCCCCACGGGACAGACCTCAATGAGCAGTTCTTC.

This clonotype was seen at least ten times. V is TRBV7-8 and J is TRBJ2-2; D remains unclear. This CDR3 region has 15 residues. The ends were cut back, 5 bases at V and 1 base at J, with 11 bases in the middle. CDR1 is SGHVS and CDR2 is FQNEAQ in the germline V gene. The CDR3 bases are TGTGCCAGCAGCATCCGGACGCAGAACACCGGGGAGCTGTTTTTT. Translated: CASSIRTQNTGELFF. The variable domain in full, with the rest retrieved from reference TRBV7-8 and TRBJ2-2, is GAGVSQSPRYKVAKRGQDVALRCDPISGHVSLFWYQQALGQGPEFLTYFQNEAQLDKSGLPSDRFFAERPEGSVSTLKIQRTQQEDSAVYLCASSIRTQNTGELFFGEGSRLTVL.

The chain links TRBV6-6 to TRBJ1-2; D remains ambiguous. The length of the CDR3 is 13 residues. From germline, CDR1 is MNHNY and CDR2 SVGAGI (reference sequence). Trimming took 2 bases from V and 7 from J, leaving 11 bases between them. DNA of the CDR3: TGTGCCAGCAGTTACAAGATTCGGGCTGGCTACACCTTC. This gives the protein CASSYKIRAGYTF.

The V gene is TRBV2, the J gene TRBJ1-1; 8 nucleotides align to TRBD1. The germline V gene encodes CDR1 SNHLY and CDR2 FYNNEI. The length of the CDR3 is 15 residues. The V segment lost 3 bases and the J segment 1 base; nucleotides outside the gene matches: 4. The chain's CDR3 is CASSESGTGNTEAFF. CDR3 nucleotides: TGTGCCAGCAGTGAGTCCGGGACAGGGAACACTGAAGCTTTCTTT.

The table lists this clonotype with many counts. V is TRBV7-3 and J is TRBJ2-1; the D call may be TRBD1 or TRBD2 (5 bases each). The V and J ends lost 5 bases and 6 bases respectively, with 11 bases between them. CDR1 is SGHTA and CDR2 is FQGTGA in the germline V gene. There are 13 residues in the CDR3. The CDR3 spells CASSPGAANEQFF. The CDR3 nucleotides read TGTGCCAGCAGCCCCGGGGCGGCCAATGAGCAGTTCTTC.

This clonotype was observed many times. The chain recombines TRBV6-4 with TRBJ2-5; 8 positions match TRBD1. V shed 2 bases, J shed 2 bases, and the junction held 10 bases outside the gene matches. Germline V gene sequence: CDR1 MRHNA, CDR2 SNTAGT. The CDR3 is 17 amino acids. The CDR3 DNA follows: TGTGCCAGCAGTGACCCCCAAAGGGACAGGTGTCAAGAGACCCAGTACTTC. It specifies CASSDPQRDRCQETQYF.

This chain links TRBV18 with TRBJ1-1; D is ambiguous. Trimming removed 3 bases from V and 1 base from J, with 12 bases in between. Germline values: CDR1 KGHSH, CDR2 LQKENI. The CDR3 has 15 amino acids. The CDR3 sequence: CASSPLETPNTEAFF. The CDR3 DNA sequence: TGTGCCAGCTCACCTCTCGAGACACCGAACACTGAAGCTTTCTTT.

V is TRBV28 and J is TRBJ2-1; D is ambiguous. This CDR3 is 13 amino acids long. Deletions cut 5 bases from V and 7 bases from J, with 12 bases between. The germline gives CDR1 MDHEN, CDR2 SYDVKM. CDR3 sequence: CASSPQLLNEQFF. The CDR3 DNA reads TGTGCCAGCAGTCCGCAGCTATTAAATGAGCAGTTCTTC.

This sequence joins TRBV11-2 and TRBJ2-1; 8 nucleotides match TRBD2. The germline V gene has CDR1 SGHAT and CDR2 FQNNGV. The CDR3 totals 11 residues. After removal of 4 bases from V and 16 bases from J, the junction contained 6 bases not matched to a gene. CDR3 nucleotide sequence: TGTGCCAGCAGCTCGGGACTAGTTTTCTTCTTC. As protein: CASSSGLVFFF.

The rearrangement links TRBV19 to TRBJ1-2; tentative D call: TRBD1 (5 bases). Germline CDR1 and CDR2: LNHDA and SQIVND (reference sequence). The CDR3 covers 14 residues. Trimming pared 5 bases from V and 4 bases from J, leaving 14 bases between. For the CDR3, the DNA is TGTGCCAGTAGTCTGTCGACAGACTTCTATGGCTACACCTTC. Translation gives CASSLSTDFYGYTF.

The CDR3 bases are TGTGCCAGCGAACAGTACAATGAGCAGTTCTTC. Protein: CASEQYNEQFF. The genes are TRBV6-1 and TRBJ2-1; D is uncertain. CDR1 is MNHNS and CDR2 is SASEGT in the germline V gene. This CDR3 contains 11 residues. V was shortened by 8 bases and J by 4 bases, with 6 bases between the two germline ends.

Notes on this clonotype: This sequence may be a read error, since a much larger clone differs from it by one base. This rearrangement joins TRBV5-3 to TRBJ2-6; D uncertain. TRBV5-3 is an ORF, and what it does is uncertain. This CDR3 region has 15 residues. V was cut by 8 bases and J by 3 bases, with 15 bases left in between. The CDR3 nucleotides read TGTGCCAGCAGCGCTAGTATCGTTGGGGCCAACGTCCTGACTTTC. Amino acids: CASSASIVGANVLTF.

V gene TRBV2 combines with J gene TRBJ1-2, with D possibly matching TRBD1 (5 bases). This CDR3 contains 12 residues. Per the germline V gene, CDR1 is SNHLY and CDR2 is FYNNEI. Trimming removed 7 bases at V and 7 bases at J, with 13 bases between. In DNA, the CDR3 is TGTGCCAGCACTCTTCGGGGACCTGGCTACACCTTC. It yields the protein CASTLRGPGYTF.

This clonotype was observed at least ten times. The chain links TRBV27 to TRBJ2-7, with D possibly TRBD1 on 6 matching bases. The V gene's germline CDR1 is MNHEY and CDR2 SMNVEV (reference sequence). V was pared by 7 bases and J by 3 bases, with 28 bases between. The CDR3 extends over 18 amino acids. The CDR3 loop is CASTPSGQPPVRYYEQYF. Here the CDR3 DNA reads TGTGCCAGCACCCCCTCCGGACAGCCTCCAGTGAGATACTACGAGCAGTACTTC.

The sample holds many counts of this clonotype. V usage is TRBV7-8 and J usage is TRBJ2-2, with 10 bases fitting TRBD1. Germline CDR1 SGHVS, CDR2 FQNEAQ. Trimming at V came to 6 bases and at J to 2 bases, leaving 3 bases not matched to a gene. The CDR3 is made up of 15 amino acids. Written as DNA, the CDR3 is TGTGCCAGCAGAAGACAGGGGGCCAACACCGGGGAGCTGTTTTTT. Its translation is CASRRQGANTGELFF.

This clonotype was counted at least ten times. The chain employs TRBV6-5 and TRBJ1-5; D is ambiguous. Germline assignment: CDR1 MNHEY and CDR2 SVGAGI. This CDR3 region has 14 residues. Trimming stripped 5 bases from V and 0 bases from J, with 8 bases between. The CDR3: CASSATYSNQPQHF. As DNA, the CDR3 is TGTGCCAGCAGTGCAACTTATAGCAATCAGCCCCAGCATTTT.

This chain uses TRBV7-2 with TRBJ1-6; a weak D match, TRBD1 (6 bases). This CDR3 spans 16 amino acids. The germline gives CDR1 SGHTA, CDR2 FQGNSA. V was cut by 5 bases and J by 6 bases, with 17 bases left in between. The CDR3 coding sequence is TGTGCCAGCAGCGCCAGACAGGTGGCCTCTAATTCACCCCTCCACTTT. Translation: CASSARQVASNSPLHF.

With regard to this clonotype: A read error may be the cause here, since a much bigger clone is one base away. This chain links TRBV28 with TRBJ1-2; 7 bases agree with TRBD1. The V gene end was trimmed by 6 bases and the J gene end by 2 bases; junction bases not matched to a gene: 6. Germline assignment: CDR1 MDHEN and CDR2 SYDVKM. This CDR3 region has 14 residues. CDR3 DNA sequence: TGTGCCAGCAGACCAACAGGGGCCAACTATGGCTACACCTTC. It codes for CASRPTGANYGYTF.

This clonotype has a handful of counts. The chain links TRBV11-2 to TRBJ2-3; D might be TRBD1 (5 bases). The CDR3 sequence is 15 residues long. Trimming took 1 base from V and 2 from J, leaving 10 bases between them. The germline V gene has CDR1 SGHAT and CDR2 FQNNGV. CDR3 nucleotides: TGTGCCAGCAGCTTAGCGGCAGGGCCCACAGATACGCAGTATTTT. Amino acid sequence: CASSLAAGPTDTQYF.